The 4 T cell receptor beta chains below were found in one sample sequenced in a study of lung T cells in sarcoidosis with Löfgren's syndrome. TCRdb re-called the reads with MiXCR, one entry per CDR3 protein. The table records 55,000 to 80,000 distinct CDR3 sequences, approximately 21% of them present only once. Sequencing used CD4+ T cells from PBMCs. The receptors come from a human donor with sarcoidosis (Löfgren's syndrome or another form), or a control subject (not recorded which).

V gene TRBV5-4 combines with J gene TRBJ2-1, with 9 bases identical to TRBD2. In germline, CDR1 is SGHNT, CDR2 YYREEE (reference sequence). V dropped 0 bases and J dropped 5; count of bases not matched to a gene: 9. The CDR3 consists of 17 residues. The CDR3 sequence is CASSLGTSGPYNNEQFF. CDR3 nucleotides: TGTGCCAGCAGCTTGGGCACTAGCGGGCCCTATAACAATGAGCAGTTCTTC.

Only one count was recorded for this clonotype. A read error may explain this, as a much larger clone is one base away. Lacking the conserved final phenylalanine or tryptophan, this CDR3 likely reflects a read error. The gene calls are TRBV5-4 and TRBJ1-1; 7 nucleotides agree with TRBD1. V trimming: 4 bases; J trimming: 5 bases; junction bases outside the gene matches: 8. Germline CDR1 SGHNT, CDR2 YYREEE (reference sequence). The CDR3 is 14 residues long. The CDR3 loop is CASSINRGGTEAFL. The DNA of the CDR3 is TGTGCCAGCAGCATCAACAGGGGAGGTACTGAAGCTTTCCTT.

This clonotype has a count of ten or more. V gene TRBV7-9 combines with J gene TRBJ2-3; a weak D match, TRBD2 (6 bases). The CDR3 has 14 residues. The V end was cut by 2 bases, the J end by 5 bases, with 11 bases between. In germline, CDR1 is SEHNR, CDR2 FQNEAQ (reference sequence). Here the CDR3 DNA reads TGTGCCAGCAGCTTACCGGGAGCTAGAGATACGCAGTATTTT. Translation: CASSLPGARDTQYF.

This chain's CDR3 is CASSPGGGIPGNQPQHF. The CDR3 DNA reads TGCGCCAGCAGCCCGGGGGGGGGGATCCCCGGCAATCAGCCCCAGCATTTT. The chain couples TRBV4-1 to TRBJ1-5, with D maybe TRBD1 (5 bases). Trimming took off 4 bases at V and 2 bases at J, with 18 bases between the two ends. The CDR3 is 17 amino acids. Germline loops: CDR1 MGHRA, CDR2 YSYEKL.